This TCR beta chain derives from a study of T-cell memory formation after mild COVID-19. Germline-derived CDR1 and CDR2 are SEHNR and FQNEAQ (reference sequence). The length of the CDR3 is 14 residues. Trimming cost V 0 bases and J 4 bases, with 10 bases left between them. Using its own MiXCR run on the 5' RACE reads, TCRdb lists one record per CDR3 protein. This table has about 160,000 distinct CDR3 sequences, roughly 31% appearing once. Input material: PBMCs or a T cell subset sorted from them (not recorded which). The receptor was derived from an adult woman who had mild COVID-19 (a few samples of this study predate the infection). Cell type and time point are not known. V usage is TRBV7-9 and J usage is TRBJ2-7, with D perhaps matching TRBD1 or TRBD2 (5 bases each). This CDR3 is CASSLARGVYEQYF. The CDR3 nucleotides read TGTGCCAGCAGCTTAGCGCGAGGGGTTTACGAGCAGTACTTC.